This T cell receptor beta chain comes out of a study of graft-versus-host responses after intestinal transplantation. In the study overall: Recipients were all induced with anti-thymocyte globulin, then given tacrolimus and steroids for around 3 years.

Produced via immunoSEQ multiplex PCR; TCRdb's table is partial and in-frame only. Altogether tens of thousands of clones are present, around 92% being singletons, with the ten largest covering around two fifths. General study findings and limits: Present in recipient marrow, GvH clones included some that appeared first in ileum or blood. Levels of circulating GvH clones at their peak were associated with early post-transplant HvG declines.

A word on this clone: Its antigen is unknown.

The CDR3 consists of 16 residues. Per the germline V gene, CDR1 is LNHDA and CDR2 is SQIVND (reference sequence). With V trimmed by 6 bases and J by 0 bases, 10 bases remained unmatched. The V gene is TRBV19, the J gene TRBJ2-7; 8 bases are a match to TRBD1. This specimen was PBMCs, taken roughly 260 days after intestinal transplant. This TCR was sampled from a human patient who received an intestinal transplant, so some T cells may come from the graft donor. The DNA for the CDR3 is TGTGCCAGTAGCACGATCGGACAGGGTGGCTCCTACGAGCAGTACTTC. It encodes CASSTIGQGGSYEQYF.